This TCR beta chain was found in a study of identical twins. Per germline, CDR1 DFQATT and CDR2 SNEGSKA (reference sequence). V was pared by 3 bases and J by 4 bases, with 6 bases of the junction left unmatched. The CDR3 is made up of 14 amino acids. TCRdb re-derived calls from the 5' RACE reads in MiXCR, one entry per CDR3 protein. The table records roughly 250,000 distinct CDR3 sequences, around 15% of them present only once. The receptor was derived from a woman under 30 in good health. Input material: memory (CD45RO+) T cells sorted from blood. This chain uses TRBV20-1 with TRBJ2-1, with 7 bases lining up with TRBD2. CDR3 DNA sequence: TGCAGTGCTAGGAGGGCTAGCGGATACAATGAGCAGTTCTTC. Translation gives CSARRASGYNEQFF.